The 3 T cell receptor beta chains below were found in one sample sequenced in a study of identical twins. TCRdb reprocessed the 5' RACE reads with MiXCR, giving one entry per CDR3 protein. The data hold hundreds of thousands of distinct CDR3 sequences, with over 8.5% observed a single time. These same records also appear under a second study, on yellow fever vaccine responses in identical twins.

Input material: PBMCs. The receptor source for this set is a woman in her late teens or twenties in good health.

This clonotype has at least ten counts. In DNA, the CDR3 is TGTGCCAGCAGCTTACAAGGAAACAATGAGCAGTTCTTC. Its translation: CASSLQGNNEQFF. The V and J genes are TRBV14 and TRBJ2-1, with D uncertain. The ends were cut back, 5 bases at V and 5 bases at J, with 10 bases in the middle. CDR1 is SGHDN, CDR2 FVKESK, per germline. The CDR3 length is 13 residues.

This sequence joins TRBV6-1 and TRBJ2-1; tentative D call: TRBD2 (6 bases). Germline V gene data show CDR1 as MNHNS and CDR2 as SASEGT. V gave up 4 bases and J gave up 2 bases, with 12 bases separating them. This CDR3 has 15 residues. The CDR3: CASSAGTPTYNEQFF. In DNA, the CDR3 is TGTGCCAGCAGTGCCGGGACTCCCACCTACAATGAGCAGTTCTTC.

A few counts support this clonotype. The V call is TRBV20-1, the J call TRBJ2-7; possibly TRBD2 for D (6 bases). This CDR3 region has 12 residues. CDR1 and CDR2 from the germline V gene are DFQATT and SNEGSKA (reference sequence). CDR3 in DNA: TGCAAACGCCTCGGGAGCTCCTACGAGCAGTACTTC. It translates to CKRLGSSYEQYF.